The 8 T cell receptor beta chains in this list originate from one sample, sequenced in a study of radiation and T cells in renal cell carcinoma. Clones were sequenced by immunoSEQ multiplex PCR, and TCRdb holds only the in-frame ones, with some missing. Of some 20,000 clones listed, roughly three fifths are singletons. Treatment reported: treatment-naive control, cytoreductive nephrectomy. The input for sequencing was tumor tissue, taken from a patient whose treatment was nephrectomy without radiotherapy. These receptor sequences come from a man between 45 and 60 years old with renal cell carcinoma.

V gene TRBV5-1 combines with J gene TRBJ1-2; weak D call: TRBD1 (5 bases). Trimming pared 0 bases from V and 4 bases from J, leaving 10 bases between. The CDR3 consists of 14 residues. Germline-derived CDR1 and CDR2 are SGHRS and YFSETQ. Written as DNA, the CDR3 is TGCGCCAGCAGCTTGGAAGGAGACAGCTATGGCTACACCTTC. Translated: CASSLEGDSYGYTF.

V is TRBV4-3 and J is TRBJ2-7; D is uncertain. The CDR3 loop spans 13 amino acids. CDR1 and CDR2 (germline): LGHNA, YSLEER. V was cut by 0 bases and J by 3 bases, with 6 bases left in between. CDR3 sequence (DNA): TGCGCCAGCAGCCAAGACCCATTCTACGAGCAGTACTTC. It yields the protein CASSQDPFYEQYF.

The chain has TRBV19 and TRBJ2-7; 7 bases map to TRBD1. J lost 4 bases, V lost 5 bases, and 11 bases had no gene match. The germline V gene encodes CDR1 LNHDA and CDR2 SQIVND (reference sequence). This CDR3 is 15 amino acids long. CDR3 sequence: CASSPRQGLVYEQYF. The CDR3 DNA sequence: TGTGCCAGTAGTCCCCGACAGGGTCTGGTGTACGAGCAGTACTTC.

This clone was detected a few times. The V and J genes are TRBV30 and TRBJ1-6, with unresolved D. The germline V and J ends were trimmed by 1 base and 0 bases, with 10 bases remaining between them. The germline V gene encodes CDR1 GTSNPN and CDR2 SVGIG (reference sequence). The CDR3 loop spans 16 amino acids. CDR3 region: CAWSATRASYNSPLHF. The CDR3 DNA reads as TGTGCCTGGAGTGCTACCCGGGCCTCCTATAATTCACCCCTCCACTTT.

The genes are TRBV7-2 and TRBJ1-1; 8 bases match TRBD1. This CDR3 contains 14 residues. The J segment lost 7 bases and the V segment lost 3 bases, leaving 7 bases of the junction unmatched. The germline V gene has CDR1 SGHTA and CDR2 FQGNSA. This CDR3 is CASSLGAGTGEAFF. The CDR3 region has the DNA TGTGCCAGCAGCTTGGGGGCAGGGACAGGTGAAGCTTTCTTT.

Many counts were recorded for this clone. The chain links TRBV5-1 to TRBJ1-4, with D perhaps TRBD1 (6 bases). This CDR3 has 15 residues. Trimming cost V 4 bases and J 8 bases, with 18 bases left between them. Germline-derived CDR1 and CDR2 are SGHRS and YFSETQ. CDR3 residues: CASSPWSGGKEKLFF. The CDR3 nucleotides are TGCGCCAGCAGCCCGTGGTCGGGGGGCAAAGAAAAACTGTTTTTT.

V usage is TRBV30 and J usage is TRBJ2-7, with TRBD1 as a possible D gene (5 bases). V dropped 3 bases and J dropped 3 bases, with 12 bases sitting between them. Germline V gene lookup returns CDR1 GTSNPN and CDR2 SVGIG (reference sequence). The CDR3 is made up of 13 amino acids. Here the CDR3 DNA reads TGTGCCTGGAGCAATGGACACGGCTACGAGCAGTACTTC. Its translation: CAWSNGHGYEQYF.

In regard to this clone: The sample contains more than one DNA sequence encoding this CDR3. The V call is TRBV11-3, the J call TRBJ2-5; possibly TRBD1 for D (5 bases). Looked up from germline, CDR1 is SGHNT and CDR2 is YENEEA. The CDR3 covers 13 residues. V lost 2 bases to trimming and J lost 5 bases, with 9 bases between them. Here the CDR3 reads CASSLRGQETQYF. The CDR3 nucleotides read TGTGCCAGCAGCTTAAGGGGCCAGGAGACCCAGTACTTC. Full variable domain (outside the CDR3, taken from reference TRBV11-3 and TRBJ2-5): EAGVVQSPRYKIIEKKQPVAFWCNPISGHNTLYWYLQNLGQGPELLIRYENEEAVDDSQLPKDRFSAERLKGVDSTLKIQPAELGDSAVYLCASSLRGQETQYFGPGTRLLVL.